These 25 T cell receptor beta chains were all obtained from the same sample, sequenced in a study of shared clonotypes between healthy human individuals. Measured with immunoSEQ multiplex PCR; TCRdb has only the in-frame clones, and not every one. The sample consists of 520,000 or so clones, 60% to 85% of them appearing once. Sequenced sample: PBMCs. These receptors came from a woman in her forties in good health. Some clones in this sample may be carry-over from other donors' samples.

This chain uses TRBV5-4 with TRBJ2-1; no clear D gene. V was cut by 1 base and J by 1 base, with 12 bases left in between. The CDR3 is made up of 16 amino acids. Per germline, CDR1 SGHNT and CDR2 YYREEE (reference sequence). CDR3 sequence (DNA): TGTGCCAGCAGCTTGTTAGGCAGCGTATCCTACAATGAGCAGTTCTTC. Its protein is CASSLLGSVSYNEQFF.

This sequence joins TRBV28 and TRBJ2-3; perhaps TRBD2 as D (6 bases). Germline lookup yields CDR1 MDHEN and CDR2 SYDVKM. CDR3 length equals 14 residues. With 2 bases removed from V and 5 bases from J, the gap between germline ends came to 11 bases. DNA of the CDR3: TGTGCCAGCAGTTTAGATGGAGCGGGAGATACGCAGTATTTT. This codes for CASSLDGAGDTQYF. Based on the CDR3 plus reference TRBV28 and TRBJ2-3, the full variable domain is DVKVTQSSRYLVKRTGEKVFLECVQDMDHENMFWYRQDPGLGLRLIYFSYDVKMKEKGDIPEGYSVSREKKERFSLILESASTNQTSMYLCASSLDGAGDTQYFGPGTRLTVL.

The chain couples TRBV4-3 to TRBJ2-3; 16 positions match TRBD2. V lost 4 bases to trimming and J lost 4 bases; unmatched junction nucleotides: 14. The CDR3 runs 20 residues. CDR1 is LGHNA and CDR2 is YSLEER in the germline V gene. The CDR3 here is CASSLGTSGRAPGGPDTQYF. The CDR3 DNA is TGCGCCAGCAGCCTGGGGACTAGCGGGAGGGCCCCGGGCGGTCCAGATACGCAGTATTTT.

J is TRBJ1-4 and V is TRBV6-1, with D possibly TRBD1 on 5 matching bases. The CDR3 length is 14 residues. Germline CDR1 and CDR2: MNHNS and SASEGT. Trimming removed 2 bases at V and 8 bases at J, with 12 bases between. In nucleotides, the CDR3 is TGTGCCAGCAGTGAAACGGGGCCCGGGGAAAAACTGTTTTTT. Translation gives CASSETGPGEKLFF.

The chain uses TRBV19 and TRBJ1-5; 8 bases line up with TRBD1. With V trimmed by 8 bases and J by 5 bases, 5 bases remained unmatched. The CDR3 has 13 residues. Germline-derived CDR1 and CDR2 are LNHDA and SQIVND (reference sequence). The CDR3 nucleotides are TGTGCCAGTTCGGGACAGGCGGATCAGCCCCAGCATTTT. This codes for CASSGQADQPQHF.

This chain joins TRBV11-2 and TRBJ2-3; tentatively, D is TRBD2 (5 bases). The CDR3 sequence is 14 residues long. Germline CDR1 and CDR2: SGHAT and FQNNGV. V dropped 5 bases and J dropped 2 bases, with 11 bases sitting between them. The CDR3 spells CASSASLVTDTQYF. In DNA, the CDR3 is TGTGCCAGCAGCGCCTCACTAGTCACAGATACGCAGTATTTT.

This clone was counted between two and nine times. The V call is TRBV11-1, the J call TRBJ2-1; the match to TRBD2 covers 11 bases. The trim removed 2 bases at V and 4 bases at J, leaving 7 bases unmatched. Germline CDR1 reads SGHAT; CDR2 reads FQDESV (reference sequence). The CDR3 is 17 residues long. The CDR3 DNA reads TGTGCCAGCAGCTTAAATCCAGGGACTAGCGGATACAATGAGCAGTTCTTC. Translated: CASSLNPGTSGYNEQFF.

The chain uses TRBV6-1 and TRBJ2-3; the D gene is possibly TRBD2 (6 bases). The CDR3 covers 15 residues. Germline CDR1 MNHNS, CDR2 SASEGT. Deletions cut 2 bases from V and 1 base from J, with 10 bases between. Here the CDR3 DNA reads TGTGCCAGCAGTGAACAGGGCGGGGGCACAGATACGCAGTATTTT. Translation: CASSEQGGGTDTQYF.

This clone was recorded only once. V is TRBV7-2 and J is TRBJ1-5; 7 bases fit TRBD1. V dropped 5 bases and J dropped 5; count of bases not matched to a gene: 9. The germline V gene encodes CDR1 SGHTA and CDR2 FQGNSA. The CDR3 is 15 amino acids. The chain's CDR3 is CASSPLQGSDQPQHF. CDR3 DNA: TGTGCCAGCAGCCCGCTACAGGGGAGCGATCAGCCCCAGCATTTT.

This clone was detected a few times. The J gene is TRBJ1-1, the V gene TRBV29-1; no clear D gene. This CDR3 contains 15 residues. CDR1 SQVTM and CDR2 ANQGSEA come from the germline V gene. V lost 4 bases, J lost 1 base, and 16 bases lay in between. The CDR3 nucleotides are TGCAGCGTTGGAGAGGAGTTAGTAACGAACACTGAAGCTTTCTTT. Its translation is CSVGEELVTNTEAFF.

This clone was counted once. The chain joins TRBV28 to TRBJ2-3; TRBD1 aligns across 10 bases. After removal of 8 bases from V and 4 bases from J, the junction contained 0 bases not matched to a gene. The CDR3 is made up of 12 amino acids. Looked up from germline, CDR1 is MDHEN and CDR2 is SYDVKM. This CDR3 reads CASGQGADTQYF. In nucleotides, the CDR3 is TGTGCCAGCGGACAGGGGGCAGATACGCAGTATTTT.

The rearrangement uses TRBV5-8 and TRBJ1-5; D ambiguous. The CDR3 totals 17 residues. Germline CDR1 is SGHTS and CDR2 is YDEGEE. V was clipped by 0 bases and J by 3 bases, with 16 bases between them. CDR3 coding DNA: TGTGCCAGCAGCTTGGGTTTAGGCAGACCCTACAATCAGCCCCAGCATTTT. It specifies CASSLGLGRPYNQPQHF.

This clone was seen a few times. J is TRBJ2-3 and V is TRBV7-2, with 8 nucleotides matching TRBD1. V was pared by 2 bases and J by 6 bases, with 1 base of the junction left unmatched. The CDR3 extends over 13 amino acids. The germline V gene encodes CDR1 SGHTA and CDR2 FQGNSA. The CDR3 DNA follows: TGTGCCAGCAGCTTACAGGGGGCGGATACGCAGTATTTT. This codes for CASSLQGADTQYF.

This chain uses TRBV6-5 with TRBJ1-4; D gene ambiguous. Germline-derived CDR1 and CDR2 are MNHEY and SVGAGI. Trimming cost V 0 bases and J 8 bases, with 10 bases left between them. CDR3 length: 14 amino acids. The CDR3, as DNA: TGTGCCAGCAGTTACTCGAGCAGTTGGGAAAAACTGTTTTTT. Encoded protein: CASSYSSSWEKLFF.

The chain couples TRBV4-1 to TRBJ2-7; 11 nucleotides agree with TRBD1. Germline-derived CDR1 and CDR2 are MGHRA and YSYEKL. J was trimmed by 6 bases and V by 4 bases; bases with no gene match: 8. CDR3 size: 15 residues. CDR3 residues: CASSRAGTGGTEQYF. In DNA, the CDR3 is TGCGCCAGCAGCCGAGCCGGGACAGGGGGGACCGAGCAGTACTTC.

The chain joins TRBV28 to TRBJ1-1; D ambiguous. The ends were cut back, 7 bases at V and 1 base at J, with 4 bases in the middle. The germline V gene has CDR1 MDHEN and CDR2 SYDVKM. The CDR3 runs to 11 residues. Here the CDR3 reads CASTRNTEAFF. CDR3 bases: TGTGCCAGCACTCGGAACACTGAAGCTTTCTTT.

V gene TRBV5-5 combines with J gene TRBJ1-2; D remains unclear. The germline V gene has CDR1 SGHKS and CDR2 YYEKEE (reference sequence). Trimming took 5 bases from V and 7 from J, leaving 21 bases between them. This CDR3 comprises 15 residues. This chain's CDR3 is CASRTSHVSLVGYTF. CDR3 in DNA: TGTGCCAGCAGGACGAGCCACGTTTCCCTCGTTGGCTACACCTTC.

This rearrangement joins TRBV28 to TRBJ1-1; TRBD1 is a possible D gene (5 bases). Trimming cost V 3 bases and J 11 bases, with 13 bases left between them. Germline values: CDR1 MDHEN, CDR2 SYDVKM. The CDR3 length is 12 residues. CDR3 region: CASSFLQGVAFF. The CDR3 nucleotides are TGTGCCAGCAGTTTCTTGCAGGGAGTTGCTTTCTTT.

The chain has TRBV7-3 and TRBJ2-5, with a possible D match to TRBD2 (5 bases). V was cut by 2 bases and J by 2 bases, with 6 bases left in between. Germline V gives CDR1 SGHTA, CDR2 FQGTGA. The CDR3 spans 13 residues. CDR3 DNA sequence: TGTGCCAGCAGCTTAGAGGGACAAGAGACCCAGTACTTC. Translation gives CASSLEGQETQYF. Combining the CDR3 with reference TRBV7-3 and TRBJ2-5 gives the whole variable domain GAGVSQTPSNKVTEKGKYVELRCDPISGHTALYWYRQSLGQGPEFLIYFQGTGAADDSGLPNDRFFAVRPEGSVSTLKIQRTERGDSAVYLCASSLEGQETQYFGPGTRLLVL.

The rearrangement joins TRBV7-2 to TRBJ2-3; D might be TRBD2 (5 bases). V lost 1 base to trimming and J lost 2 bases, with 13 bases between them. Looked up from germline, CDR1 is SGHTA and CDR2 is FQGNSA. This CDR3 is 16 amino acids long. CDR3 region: CASSLEGRVPTDTQYF. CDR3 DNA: TGTGCCAGCAGCTTAGAAGGGCGGGTCCCCACAGATACGCAGTATTTT.

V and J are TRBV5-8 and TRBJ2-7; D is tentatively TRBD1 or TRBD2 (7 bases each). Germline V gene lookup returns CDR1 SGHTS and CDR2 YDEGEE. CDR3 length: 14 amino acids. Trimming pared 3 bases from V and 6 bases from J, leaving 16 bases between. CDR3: CASSSREGDSEQYF. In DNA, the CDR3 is TGTGCCAGCAGCTCAAGGGAGGGGGACAGCGAGCAGTACTTC.

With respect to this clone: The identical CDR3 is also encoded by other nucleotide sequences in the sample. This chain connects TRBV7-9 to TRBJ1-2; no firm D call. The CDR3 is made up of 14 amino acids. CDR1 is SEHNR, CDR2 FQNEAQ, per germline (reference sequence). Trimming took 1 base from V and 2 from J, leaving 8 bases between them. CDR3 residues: CASSLGEANYGYTF. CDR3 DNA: TGTGCCAGCAGCTTAGGGGAGGCGAACTATGGCTACACCTTC.

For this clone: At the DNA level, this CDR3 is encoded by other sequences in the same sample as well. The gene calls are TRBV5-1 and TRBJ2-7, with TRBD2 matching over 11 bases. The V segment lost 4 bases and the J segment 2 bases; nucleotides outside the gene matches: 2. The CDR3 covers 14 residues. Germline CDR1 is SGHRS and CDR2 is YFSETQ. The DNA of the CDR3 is TGCGCCAGCAGCCCGGGACTAGCGGCCTACGAGCAGTACTTC. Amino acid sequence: CASSPGLAAYEQYF.

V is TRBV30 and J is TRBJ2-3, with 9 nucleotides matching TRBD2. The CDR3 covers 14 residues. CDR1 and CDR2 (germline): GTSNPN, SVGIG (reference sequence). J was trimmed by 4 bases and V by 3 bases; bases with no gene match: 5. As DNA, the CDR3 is TGTGCCTGGAGCCCCGGACTAGCGTCAGATACGCAGTATTTT. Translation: CAWSPGLASDTQYF.

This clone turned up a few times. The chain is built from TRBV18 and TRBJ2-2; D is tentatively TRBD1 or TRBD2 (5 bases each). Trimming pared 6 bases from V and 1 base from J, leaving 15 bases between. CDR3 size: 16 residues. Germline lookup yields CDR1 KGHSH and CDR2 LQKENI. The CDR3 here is CASSPRGGGNTGELFF. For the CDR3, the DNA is TGTGCCAGCTCGCCCCGAGGTGGGGGGAACACCGGGGAGCTGTTTTTT. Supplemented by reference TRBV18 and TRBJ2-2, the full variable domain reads NAGVMQNPRHLVRRRGQEARLRCSPMKGHSHVYWYRQLPEEGLKFMVYLQKENIIDESGMPKERFSAEFPKEGPSILRIQQVVRGDSAAYFCASSPRGGGNTGELFFGEGSRLTVL.